Each of the 16 T cell receptor beta chains below was sequenced from the same sample in a study of blood T cell repertoires in COVID-19. TCRdb's copy holds only in-frame clones and misses some; the assay was immunoSEQ multiplex PCR. Of about 82,000 clones listed, approximately 90% are singletons. Sequences were obtained from PBMCs or T cells enriched from blood (not recorded which). These receptors came from a woman between 45 and 60 years old with acute COVID-19.

This sequence joins TRBV18 and TRBJ1-4; D is perhaps TRBD1 (5 bases). In germline, CDR1 is KGHSH, CDR2 LQKENI. The CDR3 covers 17 residues. Trimming shortened V by 3 bases and J by 0 bases, and 14 bases separated the two germline ends. The CDR3 sequence: CASSPSLGTATNEKLFF. The CDR3 DNA is TGTGCCAGCTCACCGAGTTTAGGGACTGCAACTAATGAAAAACTGTTTTTT.

The rearrangement links TRBV19 to TRBJ2-3; TRBD1 matches at 7 bases. Looked up from germline, CDR1 is LNHDA and CDR2 is SQIVND (reference sequence). V lost 9 bases to trimming and J lost 1 base; unmatched junction nucleotides: 7. The CDR3 is 14 amino acids. Written as DNA, the CDR3 is TGTGCCAGCAAGTATGGACAGGGCACAGATACGCAGTATTTT. Its protein product is CASKYGQGTDTQYF.

The gene calls are TRBV25-1 and TRBJ1-6; weak D call: TRBD1 (6 bases). V was shortened by 7 bases and J by 0 bases, with 10 bases between the two germline ends. This CDR3 region has 15 residues. Germline CDR1 is MGHDK and CDR2 is SYGVNS. The CDR3 bases are TGTGCCAGCATCTCGACAGGCTCCTATAATTCACCCCTCCACTTT. Translated, it gives CASISTGSYNSPLHF.

This clone has only a few counts. This chain joins TRBV4-3 and TRBJ1-1; 10 bases are shared with TRBD1. The CDR3 totals 13 residues. V shed 3 bases and J 8 bases; nucleotides not matched to a gene: 3. The germline gives CDR1 LGHNA, CDR2 YSLEER. As DNA, the CDR3 is TGCGCCAGCAGCCAGGGACAGGGGAAGGAAGCTTTCTTT. This sequence encodes CASSQGQGKEAFF.

The J gene is TRBJ2-2, the V gene TRBV21-1; the D call in the table, TRBD1, was not verified against the DNA. TRBV21-1 is reported as a pseudogene. The CDR3 runs to 16 residues. The CDR3 nucleotides read TGTGCCAGCAGCAAAGAGCAGCAGGGGGCCCCCGGGGAGCTGTTTTTT. As protein: CASSKEQQGAPGELFF.

The chain recombines TRBV5-1 with TRBJ1-4, with 7 nucleotides matching TRBD1. Trimming removed 4 bases from V and 3 bases from J; junction bases left unmatched: 12. CDR3 length: 17 residues. CDR1 and CDR2 from the germline V gene are SGHRS and YFSETQ. DNA of the CDR3: TGCGCCAGCAGCCCGGGACTTCAAGGGGGCGCTAATGAAAAACTGTTTTTT. Amino acid sequence: CASSPGLQGGANEKLFF. The full variable domain, in which reference TRBV5-1 and TRBJ1-4 provide the parts outside the CDR3, is KAGVTQTPRYLIKTRGQQVTLSCSPISGHRSVSWYQQTPGQGLQFLFEYFSETQRNKGNFPGRFSGRQFSNSRSEMNVSTLELGDSALYLCASSPGLQGGANEKLFFGSGTQLSVL.

V and J are TRBV29-1 and TRBJ2-7, with unresolved D. The CDR3 contains 11 residues. The germline V gene encodes CDR1 SQVTM and CDR2 ANQGSEA. V was clipped by 2 bases and J by 5 bases, with 7 bases between them. CDR3 loop: CSVEQVNEQYF. In DNA, the CDR3 is TGCAGCGTTGAACAGGTGAACGAGCAGTACTTC.

The genes are TRBV11-2 and TRBJ1-1; weak D call: TRBD1 (5 bases). This CDR3 has 15 amino acids. Per germline, CDR1 SGHAT and CDR2 FQNNGV. V lost 4 bases and J 5 bases, leaving 17 bases between the germline ends. DNA for the CDR3: TGTGCCAGCAGCTCCGTTGACAGAAGCAGGACTGAAGCTTTCTTT. As protein: CASSSVDRSRTEAFF.

The chain couples TRBV18 to TRBJ1-2; 12 nucleotides match TRBD1. After removal of 5 bases from V and 5 bases from J, the junction contained 3 bases not matched to a gene. The CDR3 covers 14 residues. From germline, CDR1 is KGHSH and CDR2 LQKENI. The CDR3: CASSTGQGAYGYTF. CDR3 coding DNA: TGTGCCAGCTCAACGGGACAGGGGGCGTATGGCTACACCTTC. Based on the CDR3 plus reference TRBV18 and TRBJ1-2, the full variable domain is NAGVMQNPRHLVRRRGQEARLRCSPMKGHSHVYWYRQLPEEGLKFMVYLQKENIIDESGMPKERFSAEFPKEGPSILRIQQVVRGDSAAYFCASSTGQGAYGYTFGSGTRLTVV.

The J gene is TRBJ2-4, the V gene TRBV5-1, with TRBD1 identical over 7 bases. The V segment lost 0 bases and the J segment 1 base; nucleotides outside the gene matches: 10. Germline V lookup: CDR1 SGHRS, CDR2 YFSETQ. The CDR3 covers 18 residues. The CDR3 DNA sequence: TGCGCCAGCAGCTTGGGCCAGGGACAGACGGATGCCAAAAACATTCAGTACTTC. Protein: CASSLGQGQTDAKNIQYF.

V usage is TRBV7-8 and J usage is TRBJ2-1; 9 bases align to TRBD2. V was pared by 5 bases and J by 4 bases, with 6 bases of the junction left unmatched. This CDR3 region has 15 residues. Germline CDR1 reads SGHVS; CDR2 reads FQNEAQ. For the CDR3, the DNA is TGTGCCAGCAGCCCCCGACTAGCGGATTACAATGAGCAGTTCTTC. This gives the protein CASSPRLADYNEQFF. Complete variable domain (other parts from reference TRBV7-8 and TRBJ2-1): GAGVSQSPRYKVAKRGQDVALRCDPISGHVSLFWYQQALGQGPEFLTYFQNEAQLDKSGLPSDRFFAERPEGSVSTLKIQRTQQEDSAVYLCASSPRLADYNEQFFGPGTRLTVL.

The chain joins TRBV5-4 to TRBJ2-3; TRBD1 agrees at 10 bases. The junction had 3 bases not matched to a gene; V was cut back by 5 bases and J by 3 bases. The germline V gene has CDR1 SGHNT and CDR2 YYREEE (reference sequence). CDR3 length: 14 amino acids. DNA of the CDR3: TGTGCCAGCAGAAAGGGACAGGGGACAGATACGCAGTATTTT. This codes for CASRKGQGTDTQYF.

The chain has TRBV6-5 and TRBJ2-3, with D hard to call. This CDR3 has 15 residues. The V end lost 0 bases, the J end lost 2 bases, and 9 bases lay between the germline ends. Germline lookup yields CDR1 MNHEY and CDR2 SVGAGI. The CDR3 loop is CASSYSFVSTDTQYF. The CDR3 DNA reads as TGTGCCAGCAGTTACTCGTTCGTTTCCACAGATACGCAGTATTTT.

The chain joins TRBV7-8 to TRBJ2-2; 8 nucleotides line up with TRBD2. This CDR3 spans 17 amino acids. Trimming at V came to 5 bases and at J to 4 bases, leaving 12 bases not matched to a gene. Germline values: CDR1 SGHVS, CDR2 FQNEAQ. CDR3 loop: CASSLRRTGGVTGELFF. The DNA of the CDR3 is TGTGCCAGCAGCCTGCGGAGAACGGGAGGGGTCACCGGGGAGCTGTTTTTT.

V is TRBV6-2 or TRBV6-3 and J is TRBJ1-2, with D uncertain. The CDR3 is 12 amino acids. Germline lookup yields CDR1 MNHEY and CDR2 SVGEGT. Trimming removed 3 bases from V and 5 bases from J, with 7 bases in between. The CDR3 here is CASSYRVYGYTF. The CDR3 DNA is TGTGCCAGCAGTTATCGTGTTTATGGCTACACCTTC.

The chain recombines TRBV27 with TRBJ2-7; 8 nucleotides match TRBD2. This CDR3 is built from 15 residues. Germline lookup yields CDR1 MNHEY and CDR2 SMNVEV (reference sequence). J gave up 1 base and V 3 bases, and 5 bases lay outside the gene matches. The CDR3 DNA sequence: TGTGCCAGCAGTTTTATGGCGGGAGGTTCCTACGAGCAGTACTTC. Translating gives CASSFMAGGSYEQYF.